The rows below give T cell receptor beta chains drawn from one sample of a study of T cell responses to AZD1222 COVID-19 vaccine. Sequenced by immunoSEQ multiplex PCR; TCRdb stores in-frame clones only, minus some. This sample has about 89,000 clones, with under 95% found just once. The sequencing used peripheral blood, collected on day 0 of MenACWY control vaccination. These receptors all come from an adult in good health. The CDR3 runs from the conserved cysteine through the conserved F or W. A D gene is named only where the DNA matches it firmly. For some rows the clone size is stated as once, few or many, or as a class when expanded; others skip it.

length | D | J | size | V | DNA | CDR3
14 | NA | TRBJ2-7 | NA | TRBV6-5 | TGTGCCAGCAGTTACGAGACAGATGACTACGAGCAGTACTTC | CASSYETDDYEQYF
16 | TRBD1 | TRBJ1-2 | NA | TRBV28 | TGTGCCAGTCTGGCGACAGGGGGCGCTGGGAACTATGGCTACACCTTC | CASLATGGAGNYGYTF
17 | NA | TRBJ1-2 | NA | TRBV1 | TGCACCAGCAGCCAAGAAGGACAGGGGCCCACTAACTATGGCTACACCTTC | CTSSQEGQGPTNYGYTF
14 | NA | TRBJ2-1 | NA | TRBV7-2 | TGTGCCAGCAGCACGGACTGGGCGGGAAATGAGCAGTTCTTC | CASSTDWAGNEQFF
17 | TRBD2 | TRBJ2-5 | once | TRBV6-2/TRBV6-3 | TGTGCCAGCAGCCGTCCTCCTGGCGGGAGGAGTGGAGAGACCCAGTACTTC | CASSRPPGGRSGETQYF
14 | TRBD2 | TRBJ2-4 | NA | TRBV16 | TGTGCCAGCAGCCATGGGACTAGCGGGAACATTCAGTACTTC | CASSHGTSGNIQYF
15 | NA | TRBJ1-5 | NA | TRBV4-3 | TGCGCCAGCAGCCAAGATAGGGCAGACAATCAGCCCCAGCATTTT | CASSQDRADNQPQHF
17 | NA | TRBJ2-2 | few | TRBV6-1 | TGTGCCAGCAGTGCGACCGGGACACAAATTCACACCGGGGAGCTGTTTTTT | CASSATGTQIHTGELFF
13 | NA | TRBJ2-5 | NA | TRBV7-8 | TGTGCCAGCAGCCTAGGACCCCAAGAGACCCAGTACTTC | CASSLGPQETQYF
16 | TRBD1 | TRBJ1-4 | once | TRBV28 | TGTGCCAGCCAGGGGGGCCCCGGATCAAGCGGTGAAAAACTGTTTTTT | CASQGGPGSSGEKLFF
16 | TRBD2 | TRBJ2-2 | few | TRBV29-1 | TGCAGCGTTAAACGTACCGGGACTAGTGGGACCGGGGAGCTGTTTTTT | CSVKRTGTSGTGELFF
17 | TRBD1 | TRBJ1-2 | NA | TRBV14 | TGTGCCAGCAGCCAACATCCGACAGGGGCCTCCAACTATGGCTACACCTTC | CASSQHPTGASNYGYTF
15 | NA | TRBJ1-1 | NA | TRBV7-9 | TGTGCCAGCAGCTCCCAAGATTCGTACGGCACTGAAGCTTTCTTT | CASSSQDSYGTEAFF
12 | NA | TRBJ2-7 | once | TRBV12-3/TRBV12-4 | TGTGCCAGCAGCCTACTTGCCTACGAGCAGTACTTC | CASSLLAYEQYF
15 | NA | TRBJ2-1 | NA | TRBV2 | TGTGCCAGCAGTGAGGTGCAGGGTCTTTTTATTGAGCAGTTCTTC | CASSEVQGLFIEQFF
11 | NA | TRBJ2-1 | NA | TRBV12-2 | TGTGCAAGTCGCTTAGTAAATGAGCAGTTCTTC | CASRLVNEQFF
15 | TRBD1 | TRBJ2-1 | NA | TRBV28 | TGTGCCAGCAGTTTCGGGACAGGGTTCTACAATGAGCAGTTCTTC | CASSFGTGFYNEQFF
15 | NA | TRBJ1-5 | NA | TRBV2 | TGTGCCAGCAGTGAATGGAGCGGGGTGGGCCAGCCCCAGCATTTT | CASSEWSGVGQPQHF
13 | TRBD1 | TRBJ1-1 | NA | TRBV6-2/TRBV6-3 | TGTGCCAGCAGCAACCAGGGGGGGACTGAAGCTTTCTTT | CASSNQGGTEAFF
14 | TRBD1 | TRBJ1-5 | NA | TRBV28 | TGTGCCAGCAGTTCTGGACAGGGCAATCAGCCCCAGCATTTT | CASSSGQGNQPQHF
11 | NA | TRBJ2-3 | NA | TRBV20-1 | TGCAGTGCACCGGTAACAGATACGCAGTATTTT | CSAPVTDTQYF
15 | NA | TRBJ2-3 | NA | TRBV11-3 | TGTGCCAGCAGCTTAGGGGTTAGCAGCACAGATACGCAGTATTTT | CASSLGVSSTDTQYF
13 | TRBD1 | TRBJ1-2 | NA | TRBV19 | TGTGCCAGTATTCGGACAGGGGGCTATGGCTACACCTTC | CASIRTGGYGYTF
16 | NA | TRBJ1-5 | NA | TRBV28 | TGTGCCAGCACCGAGGGGACTGCAGCGCTCAATCAGCCCCAGCATTTT | CASTEGTAALNQPQHF
14 | NA | TRBJ1-4 | NA | TRBV27 | TGTGCCAGCAGTTTAGGCAGGCCGGGGGAAAAACTGTTTTTT | CASSLGRPGEKLFF
14 | NA | TRBJ1-2 | NA | TRBV7-3 | TGTGCCAGCAGCTCCCCAGGGTTCAACTATGGCTACACCTTC | CASSSPGFNYGYTF
15 | TRBD2 | TRBJ2-1 | NA | TRBV14 | TGTGCCAGCAGCCCCCTGGGACTAGCGGGAGATGAGCAGTTCTTC | CASSPLGLAGDEQFF
15 | NA | TRBJ1-1 | few | TRBV5-1 | TGCGCCAGCAGCTTGGACGGGCCGGGGAGCACTGAAGCTTTCTTT | CASSLDGPGSTEAFF
16 | NA | TRBJ2-7 | NA | TRBV5-6 | TGTGCCAGCAGCTTTGTGGGGGCATCAAGCTCCTACGAGCAGTACTTC | CASSFVGASSSYEQYF
14 | TRBD1 | TRBJ2-5 | NA | TRBV3-1/TRBV3-2 | TGTGCCAGCAGCCAATTAGGGGGCGGCGAGACCCAGTACTTC | CASSQLGGGETQYF
14 | NA | TRBJ1-4 | NA | TRBV5-1 | TGCGCCAGCAGCGCCGGGACGTCGAATGAAAAACTGTTTTTT | CASSAGTSNEKLFF
17 | NA | TRBJ2-6 | few | TRBV9 | TGTGCCAGCAGCGTAGGGCAGATAAGCTCTGGGGCCAACGTCCTGACTTTC | CASSVGQISSGANVLTF
15 | NA | TRBJ1-2 | NA | TRBV7-8 | TGTGCCAGCAGCTTAGGGTTCCGATCAAGGGGAGGCTACACCTTC | CASSLGFRSRGGYTF
13 | NA | TRBJ1-2 | once | TRBV12-3/TRBV12-4 | TGTGCCAGCAGTTTGGGGCAGAACTATGGCTACACCTTC | CASSLGQNYGYTF
13 | NA | TRBJ1-3 | NA | TRBV12-3/TRBV12-4 | TGTGCCAGCAGTACCAGCGAAGGAAACACCATATATTTT | CASSTSEGNTIYF
15 | NA | TRBJ2-3 | NA | TRBV27 | TGTGCCAGCGGACGGGGGAGCAGGGGCCCAGATACGCAGTATTTT | CASGRGSRGPDTQYF
13 | TRBD1 | TRBJ1-2 | once | TRBV27 | TGTGCCAGCAGTTTGGGACAGGGGGATGGCTACACCTTC | CASSLGQGDGYTF
15 | NA | TRBJ1-6 | once | TRBV28 | TGTGCCAGCCCCCCCTCAGCGGGCGAGAATTCACCCCTCCACTTT | CASPPSAGENSPLHF
12 | NA | TRBJ2-7 | NA | TRBV4-3 | TGCGCCAGCAGCCAGTCCGGAGGATCTCAGTACTTC | CASSQSGGSQYF
15 | NA | TRBJ1-6 | NA | TRBV18 | TGTGCCAGCTCACCACCGAGGGGCACAGACTCACCCCTCCACTTT | CASSPPRGTDSPLHF
15 | NA | TRBJ1-2 | once | TRBV5-8 | TGTGCCAGCAGCTTGGAGGAACGACGGTCCTATGGCTACACCTTC | CASSLEERRSYGYTF
16 | TRBD2 | TRBJ2-1 | NA | TRBV7-2 | TGTGCCAGCAGCTCACGGGGGACTAAGGGATTGGATGAGCAGTTCTTC | CASSSRGTKGLDEQFF
13 | NA | TRBJ1-2 | NA | TRBV11-2 | TGTGCCAGCAGCTCCGGGGGCGGCTATGGCTACACCTTC | CASSSGGGYGYTF
14 | TRBD1 | TRBJ1-2 | NA | TRBV18 | TGTGCCAGCTCACTAAACAGGGGGCAGAATGGCTACACCTTC | CASSLNRGQNGYTF
13 | NA | TRBJ2-3 | NA | TRBV11-3 | TGTGCCAGCAGCTTGCTCTCGGCGGATACGCAGTATTTT | CASSLLSADTQYF
15 | TRBD2 | TRBJ2-7 | once | TRBV28 | TGTGCCAGCACTTCGACGGGACTAGCGCGTTACGAGCAGTACTTC | CASTSTGLARYEQYF
14 | NA | TRBJ2-5 | NA | TRBV6-5 | TGTGCCAGCAGTTACTCCTTCGGAAGCGGGACCCAGTACTTC | CASSYSFGSGTQYF
18 | TRBD1 | TRBJ2-2 | once | TRBV10-3 | TGTGCCACCAGCCTAAAAGGAATGGGCCAGGGGGACACCGGGGAGCTGTTTTTT | CATSLKGMGQGDTGELFF
15 | NA | TRBJ1-2 | NA | TRBV7-2 | TGTGCCAGCAGCACACGCCCGACGGGGGAGCTTGGCTACACCTTC | CASSTRPTGELGYTF
14 | TRBD1 | TRBJ1-3 | once | TRBV5-1 | TGCGCCAGCAGCTTGGAAGGGGGCGGAAACACCATATATTTT | CASSLEGGGNTIYF
17 | TRBD1 | TRBJ2-3 | NA | TRBV5-8 | TGTGCCAGCAGCTACGGGGGCGGGACAGGGGGCATGGATACGCAGTATTTT | CASSYGGGTGGMDTQYF
16 | TRBD1 | TRBJ2-2 | NA | TRBV5-1 | TGCGCCAGCAGCCCGGGACAGGGAACGAACACCGGGGAGCTGTTTTTT | CASSPGQGTNTGELFF